This is a list of T cell receptor beta chains from one sample in a study of blood T cell repertoires in COVID-19. Libraries were prepared by immunoSEQ multiplex PCR; TCRdb keeps only in-frame clonotypes and omits some of them. Of about 220,000 clones listed, approximately 78% were seen once; the top ten hold approximately 8.4%. Sample: peripheral blood. The receptors come from an elderly woman with COVID-19, enrolled during active disease. Both conserved end residues are part of each CDR3. Each record gives: J gene, V gene, clone size, CDR3 protein. Some rows mark clone size as missing; the rest say once, few, many or name a class of expanded clone.

>TRBJ2-7|TRBV11-3|-
CASSLCGVGYEQYF
>TRBJ1-2|TRBV3-1/TRBV3-2|-
CASSQAFKTGTEANYGYTF
>TRBJ1-2|TRBV3-1/TRBV3-2|-
CASSHGPGGYTF
>TRBJ2-6|TRBV9|-
CASSPTRDTASGANVLTF
>TRBJ2-1|TRBV18|-
CASSPRTSPPIYNEQFF
>TRBJ1-2|TRBV15|-
CATSTPEDRGGYTF
>TRBJ1-6|TRBV7-9|-
CASSLRDRGSPLHF
>TRBJ2-7|TRBV15|-
CATSRERRYEQYF
>TRBJ2-2|TRBV13|many
CASSSTSRISGANTGELFF
>TRBJ2-7|TRBV6-2/TRBV6-3|-
CASSPRTGGYEQYF
>TRBJ1-2|TRBV2|-
CASSTTGDSYGYTF
>TRBJ2-2|TRBV28|-
CASSLYGEGMNTGELFF
>TRBJ2-1|TRBV5-4|-
CASSKAASGGTYNEQFF
>TRBJ2-5|TRBV7-2|-
CASSLVGTSGKLQETQYF
>TRBJ1-6|TRBV19|once
CASTPGTKTGIAYNSPLHF
>TRBJ1-3|TRBV7-9|-
CASSPQVGGNTIYF
>TRBJ2-7|TRBV6-6|-
CASLDRGFLEQYF
>TRBJ1-1|TRBV6-5|-
CASRTQGISGAFF
>TRBJ1-1|TRBV3-1/TRBV3-2|-
CASSLSFPLKFGGSNTEAFF
>TRBJ2-1|TRBV7-2|-
CASSLLHYNEQFF
>TRBJ2-2|TRBV19|-
CASNRAGDTGELFF
>TRBJ2-1|TRBV10-3|-
CAIRDSGTSGRALIVNEQFF
>TRBJ2-5|TRBV2|-
CATLAGEHETQYF
>TRBJ1-1|TRBV7-2|-
CASSLNTGFEAFF
>TRBJ2-5|TRBV18|-
CASSPLSRDTLLGYETQYF
>TRBJ2-5|TRBV30|-
CAWSRDLRETQYF
>TRBJ2-7|TRBV30|-
CAWSARQEQYF
>TRBJ2-7|TRBV7-2|-
CASSSSPQGGAQYF
>TRBJ2-7|TRBV5-1|-
CASSLLAGDPEEQYF
>TRBJ1-5|TRBV5-5|few
CASSFRPQEGQPQHF
>TRBJ1-1|TRBV6-5|-
CASSYRGGRTEAFF
>TRBJ1-5|TRBV28|-
CASRINGQGIQPQHF
>TRBJ1-2|TRBV2|-
CASGQGYGYTF
>TRBJ1-2|TRBV7-9|-
CASSDPREGDYGYTF
>TRBJ1-5|TRBV11-3|-
CASSLRDRGNQPQHF
>TRBJ1-6|TRBV6-2/TRBV6-3|-
CASSYSTRGGSPLHF
>TRBJ2-3|TRBV18|-
CASSPPGRAMTDTQYF
>TRBJ1-1|TRBV6-5|-
CASSSMDRGAFF
>TRBJ2-2|TRBV7-3|-
CASSPGSYFTGELFF
>TRBJ1-5|TRBV6-2/TRBV6-3|-
CASSQNRGGNQPQHF
>TRBJ1-5|TRBV19|few
CASSSLQGAGQPQHF
>TRBJ1-6|TRBV7-9|-
CASSLEVGTLHF
>TRBJ2-5|TRBV2|-
CASRQGEETQYF
>TRBJ1-2|TRBV9|few
CASSVGRGDGYTF
>TRBJ2-1|TRBV6-6|-
CASRPGYARDEQFF
>TRBJ1-2|TRBV7-8|-
CASSPGQGYGYTF
>TRBJ2-3|TRBV19|-
CATVPQGRGTDTQYF